The table lists the clone carrying this T cell receptor beta chain with many counts. The record originates from a study of T-cell reconstitution after alpha-beta-depleted transplantation in children. CDR3 size: 15 residues. Trimming pared 3 bases from V and 0 bases from J, leaving 6 bases between. Researchers prepared the TCRbeta library using unique molecular identifiers, the study reports. TCRdb re-called the PCR reads with MiXCR, one entry per CDR3 protein. The sample carries approximately 500,000 distinct CDR3 sequences, 10% recorded once. V and J are TRBV12-3 or TRBV12-4 and TRBJ2-6; D is ambiguous. The clonotype comes from a child aged 2-15 years with inherited bone marrow failure, due to receive a stem cell transplant. The source material was PBMCs, sampled before TCRalphabeta/CD19-depleted stem cell transplant. The CDR3: CASSLDLSGANVLTF. CDR3 DNA sequence: TGTGCCAGCAGTTTGGACCTCTCTGGGGCCAACGTCCTGACTTTC.